This T cell receptor (beta chain) was identified in a study of T-cell memory formation after mild COVID-19. TCRdb redid the calling of the 5' RACE reads with MiXCR, one entry per CDR3 protein. The sample includes about 170,000 distinct CDR3 sequences, 10% to 15% of them seen just once. The germline CDR1 and CDR2 sequences are MNHEY and SVGEGT. The junction had 6 bases not matched to a gene; V was cut back by 6 bases and J by 5 bases. This CDR3 has 14 residues. Sequencing was performed on PBMCs or a T cell subset sorted from them (not recorded which). This receptor was obtained from a man aged 18 to 30 who had mild COVID-19 (a few samples of this study predate the infection). Cell type and time point are not known. The V call is TRBV6-2 or TRBV6-3, the J call TRBJ2-5; 10 positions agree with TRBD2. CDR3 residues: CASRLGLAEETQYF. The CDR3 DNA sequence: TGTGCCAGCAGACTCGGACTAGCGGAGGAGACCCAGTACTTC.